These 5 T cell receptor beta chains originate from one sample sequenced in a study of CD8 T cells in Susac syndrome. An amount of RNA that ranged from about 0.45 to 1 ug was reverse transcribed with random hexamers. TCRdb re-called the immunoSEQ multiplex PCR reads with MiXCR, one entry per CDR3 protein. The table has around 140,000 distinct CDR3 sequences, roughly 95% seen once. The material sequenced was CD4+ T cells from PBMCs. These TCRs come from a human donor in good health.

The chain has TRBV9 and TRBJ2-3; the D is unclear. The length of the CDR3 is 15 residues. V lost 6 bases, J lost 0 bases, and 14 bases lay in between. Germline CDR1 is SGDLS and CDR2 is YYNGEE. The CDR3 DNA follows: TGTGCCAGCACCCCCTTCCCCTCTAGCACAGATACGCAGTATTTT. It translates to CASTPFPSSTDTQYF.

V gene TRBV27 combines with J gene TRBJ2-7, with D possibly being TRBD2 (7 bases). Germline V gives CDR1 MNHEY, CDR2 SMNVEV (reference sequence). The CDR3 is 13 residues long. The V end was cut by 4 bases, the J end by 7 bases, with 14 bases between. The CDR3 nucleotides are TGTGCCAGCAGTTCCAGTAAGGGGGGGGAGCAGTACTTC. Encoded protein: CASSSSKGGEQYF.

The gene calls are TRBV7-9 and TRBJ2-7; TRBD2 aligns across 10 bases. CDR1 is SEHNR, CDR2 FQNEAQ, per germline (reference sequence). Losses at the gene ends were 5 bases for V and 1 base for J; bases not matched to a gene: 17. CDR3 length: 19 residues. CDR3 nucleotides: TGTGCCAGCAGCACCCCCCGGACTAGCGGAAGCTCTTCTTCCTACGAGCAGTACTTC. Residues: CASSTPRTSGSSSSYEQYF.

The V gene is TRBV6-1, the J gene TRBJ2-5; 15 positions agree with TRBD2. Germline lookup yields CDR1 MNHNS and CDR2 SASEGT. Trimming removed 10 bases from V and 5 bases from J; junction bases left unmatched: 11. This CDR3 contains 16 residues. The CDR3 DNA reads TGTGCCACCCAGGCCGCAGGACTAGCGGGAGGGGAGACCCAGTACTTC. Protein product: CATQAAGLAGGETQYF.

The chain links TRBV12-3 or TRBV12-4 to TRBJ2-5; 12 nucleotides match TRBD2. Trimming cost V 5 bases and J 4 bases; bases outside gene matches: 5. The CDR3 is 15 amino acids. The CDR3 protein is CASSTPTSGRETQYF. The CDR3 coding sequence is TGTGCCAGCAGTACACCGACTAGCGGGAGAGAGACCCAGTACTTC.